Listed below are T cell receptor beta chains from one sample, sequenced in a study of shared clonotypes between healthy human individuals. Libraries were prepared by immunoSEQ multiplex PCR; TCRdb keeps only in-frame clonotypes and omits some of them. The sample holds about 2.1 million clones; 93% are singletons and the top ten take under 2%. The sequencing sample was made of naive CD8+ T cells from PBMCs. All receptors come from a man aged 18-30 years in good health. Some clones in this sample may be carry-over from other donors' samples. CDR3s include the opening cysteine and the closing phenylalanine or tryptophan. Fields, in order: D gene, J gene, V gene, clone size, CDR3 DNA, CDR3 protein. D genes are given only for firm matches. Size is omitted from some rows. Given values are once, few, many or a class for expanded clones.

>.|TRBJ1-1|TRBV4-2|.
TGTGCCAGCAGCCAAGAGAGTTTCCTACGGGGGACTGAAGCTTTCTTT
CASSQESFLRGTEAFF
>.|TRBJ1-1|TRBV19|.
TGTGCCAGTAGTAGCGCCAGGGGCGCGGGGACTGAAGCTTTCTTT
CASSSARGAGTEAFF
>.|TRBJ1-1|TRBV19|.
TGTGCCAGTAGATACCTGGGAGGTGGGCCGAACACTGAAGCTTTCTTT
CASRYLGGGPNTEAFF
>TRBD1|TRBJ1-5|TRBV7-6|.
TGTGCCAGCAGCTCCGGACAGGGCCTCAATCAGCCCCAGCATTTT
CASSSGQGLNQPQHF
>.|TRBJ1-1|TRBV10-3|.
TGTGCCATCTGGGAGGGGATGAACACTGAAGCTTTCTTT
CAIWEGMNTEAFF
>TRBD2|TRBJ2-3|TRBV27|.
TGTGCCAGCAGTTGGTGGGGGGGAGCCAGCACAGATACGCAGTATTTT
CASSWWGGASTDTQYF
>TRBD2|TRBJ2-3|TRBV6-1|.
TGTGCCAGCAGTGAAGCGCCTAGCGGGAGTGGTACGCAGTATTTT
CASSEAPSGSGTQYF
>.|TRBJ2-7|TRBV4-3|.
TGCGCCAGCAGCCACCTGTCTTCGGGACCGGGGGCCTACGAGCAGTACTTC
CASSHLSSGPGAYEQYF
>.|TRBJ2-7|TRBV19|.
TGTGCCAGTAGCTGGGACTTAGCCTACGAGCAGTACTTC
CASSWDLAYEQYF
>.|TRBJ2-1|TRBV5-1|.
TGCGCCAGCAGCGCGGGGCCCTACGCTGGGTACAATGAGCAGTTCTTC
CASSAGPYAGYNEQFF
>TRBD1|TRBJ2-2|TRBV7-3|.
TGTGCCAGCAGCCCGGGACAGGGGCCGAACACCGGGGAGCTGTTTTTT
CASSPGQGPNTGELFF
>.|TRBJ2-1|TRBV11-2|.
TGTGCCAGCAGCTTTATCAATGAGCAGTTCTTC
CASSFINEQFF
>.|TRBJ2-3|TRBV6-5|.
TGTGCCACCTCTTCGGGCAATACCGTCGATACGCAGTATTTT
CATSSGNTVDTQYF
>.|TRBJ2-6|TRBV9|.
TGTGCCAGCAGCGCCCCCAGGGGCTCTGGGGCCAACGTCCTGACTTTC
CASSAPRGSGANVLTF
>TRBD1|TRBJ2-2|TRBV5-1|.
TGCGCCAGCAGCTTGACCCGGACAGGGAGAACCGGGGAGCTGTTTTTT
CASSLTRTGRTGELFF
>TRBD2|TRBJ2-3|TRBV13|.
TGTGCCAGCAGCTCCACTAGCGGGAGCTCAGATACGCAGTATTTT
CASSSTSGSSDTQYF
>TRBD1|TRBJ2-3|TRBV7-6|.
TGTGCCAGCAGCCTAGGACAGGGCCTTAGCACAGATACGCAGTATTTT
CASSLGQGLSTDTQYF
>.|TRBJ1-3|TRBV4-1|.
TGCGCCAGCAGCCGGAAAGCGCCCGTGACAGCATCTGGAAACACCATATATTTT
CASSRKAPVTASGNTIYF
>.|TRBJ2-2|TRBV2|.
TGTGCCAGCATTAAGAACACCGGGGAGCTGTTTTTT
CASIKNTGELFF
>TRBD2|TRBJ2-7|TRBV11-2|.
TGTGCCAGCAGCCAATCCCCAGCGGGGGAGCAGTACTTC
CASSQSPAGEQYF
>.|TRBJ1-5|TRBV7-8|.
TGTGCCAGCAGCTTAGAGGGGAGGAACAATCAGCCCCAGCATTTT
CASSLEGRNNQPQHF
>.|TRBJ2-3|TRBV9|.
TGTGCCAGCAGCGGAGACACAGATACGCAGTATTTT
CASSGDTDTQYF
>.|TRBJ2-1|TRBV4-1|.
TGCGCCAGCAGCCAAGTTCCCTTCCCGACCGTTTCCTACAATGAGCAGTTCTTC
CASSQVPFPTVSYNEQFF
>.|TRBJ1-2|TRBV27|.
TGTGCCAGCAGCCCGGCGGGGGGACCGGTAGCCCTAATTTATGGCTACACCTTC
CASSPAGGPVALIYGYTF
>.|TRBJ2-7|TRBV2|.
TGTGCCAGCACTCTGGACGAGTACGAGCAGTACTTC
CASTLDEYEQYF
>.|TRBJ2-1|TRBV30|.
TGTGCCTGGATGAACAGAGAGCAGTTCTTC
CAWMNREQFF
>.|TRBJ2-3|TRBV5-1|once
TGCGCCAGCAGCTTGTCACTACCCACAGATACGCAGTATTTT
CASSLSLPTDTQYF
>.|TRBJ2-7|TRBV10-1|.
TGCGCCAGCAAGATCTTGACCCAACAACAGAACTACGAGCAGTACTTC
CASKILTQQQNYEQYF
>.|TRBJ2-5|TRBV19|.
TGTGCCAGTCGCACGGTAGTCGGCGAAGAGGACGCAGGGGAGACCCAGTACTTC
CASRTVVGEEDAGETQYF
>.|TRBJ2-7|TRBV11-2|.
TGTGCCAGCAGCTTAGATCGAGGCTCGTCCTCCTACGAGCAGTACTTC
CASSLDRGSSSYEQYF
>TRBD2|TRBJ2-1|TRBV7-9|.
TGTGCCAGCAGCTTAGTCCGGACTAGCCCGAACAACAATGAGCAGTTCTTC
CASSLVRTSPNNNEQFF
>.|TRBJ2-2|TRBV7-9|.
TGTGCCAGCAGCTCCTCCGGGCAGACCGGGGAGCTGTTTTTT
CASSSSGQTGELFF
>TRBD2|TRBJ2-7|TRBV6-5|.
TGTGCCAGCAGACCTGGACTAGCGACCTCCTACGAGCAGTACTTC
CASRPGLATSYEQYF
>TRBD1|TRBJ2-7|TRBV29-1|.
TGCAGCGTGAACAGGGGAAACTACGAGCAGTACTTC
CSVNRGNYEQYF
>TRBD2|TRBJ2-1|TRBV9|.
TGTGCCAGCAGCCCAACTAGCGGGCCTAACAATGAGCAGTTCTTC
CASSPTSGPNNEQFF
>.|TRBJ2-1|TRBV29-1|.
TGCAGCGTTGAACACGGGAATAACAATGAGCAGTTCTTC
CSVEHGNNNEQFF
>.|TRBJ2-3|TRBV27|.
TGTGCCAGCAGTCCAGAACGGACAGTCACAGATACGCAGTATTTT
CASSPERTVTDTQYF
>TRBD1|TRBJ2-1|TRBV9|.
TGTGCCAGCAGCGTAGGGGACAGGGTCCACAATGAGCAGTTCTTC
CASSVGDRVHNEQFF
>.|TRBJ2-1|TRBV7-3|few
TGTGCCAGCAGCCCCTGGGGTGAGGGCGAGTACAATGAGCAGTTCTTC
CASSPWGEGEYNEQFF
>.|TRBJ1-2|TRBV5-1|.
TGCGCCAGCAGGGAGGATAGTGGCTACACCTTC
CASREDSGYTF
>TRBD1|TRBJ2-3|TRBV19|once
TGTGCCAGTAGTATAGTAGGGGACAGAAGTAGCACAGATACGCAGTATTTT
CASSIVGDRSSTDTQYF
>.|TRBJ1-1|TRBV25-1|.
TGTGCCAGCAGTGAATGGGGGGTTTCCACTGAAGCTTTCTTT
CASSEWGVSTEAFF
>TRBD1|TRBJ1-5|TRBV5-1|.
TGCGCCAGCAGCTTGGGGACAGGGAGCAATCAGCCCCAGCATTTT
CASSLGTGSNQPQHF
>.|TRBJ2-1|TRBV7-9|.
TGTGCCAGCAGCTTTCTCAGACCTAGCGTGCCGACTTACAATGAGCAGTTCTTC
CASSFLRPSVPTYNEQFF
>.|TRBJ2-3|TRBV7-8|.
TGTGCCAGCAGCCCACCACTTGTGGGGCAGTATTTT
CASSPPLVGQYF
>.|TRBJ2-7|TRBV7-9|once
TGTGCCAGCAGCCGGGCGGGACTTCCCTACGAGCAGTACTTC
CASSRAGLPYEQYF
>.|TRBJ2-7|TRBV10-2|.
TGCGCCAGCAGGGAATGGATTGAGGGCGAGCAGTACTTC
CASREWIEGEQYF
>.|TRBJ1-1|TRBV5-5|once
TGTGCCAGCAGCTTGGGGCGCACCATTGAAGCTTTCTTT
CASSLGRTIEAFF
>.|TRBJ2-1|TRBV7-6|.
TGTGCCAGCACCCCCAGAGCGAGCGTTGGGTACAATGAGCAGTTCTTC
CASTPRASVGYNEQFF
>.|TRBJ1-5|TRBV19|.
TGTGCCAGTAGTATGGCTGGGTATAGCAATCAGCCCCAGCATTTT
CASSMAGYSNQPQHF
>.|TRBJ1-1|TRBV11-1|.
TGTGCCAGCAGCTTAGACAGGCCGGAGGGCGAAGCTTTCTTT
CASSLDRPEGEAFF